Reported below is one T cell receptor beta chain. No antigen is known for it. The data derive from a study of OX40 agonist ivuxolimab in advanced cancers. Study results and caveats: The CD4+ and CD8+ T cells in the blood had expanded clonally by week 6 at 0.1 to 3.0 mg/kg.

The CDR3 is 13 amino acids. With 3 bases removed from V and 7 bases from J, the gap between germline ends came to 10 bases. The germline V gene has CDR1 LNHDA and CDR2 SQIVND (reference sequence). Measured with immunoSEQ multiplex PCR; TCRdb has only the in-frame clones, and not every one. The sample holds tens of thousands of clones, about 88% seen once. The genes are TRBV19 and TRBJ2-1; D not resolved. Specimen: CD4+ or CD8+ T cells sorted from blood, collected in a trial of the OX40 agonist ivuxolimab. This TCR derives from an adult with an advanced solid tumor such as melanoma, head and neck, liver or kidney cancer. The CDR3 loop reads CASSINRPNEQFF. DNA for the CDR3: TGTGCCAGTAGTATTAATCGACCGAATGAGCAGTTCTTC.